The sequence of this TCR beta chain was determined in a study of blood T cell repertoires in COVID-19. Across the whole study: The United States, Italy and Spain supplied acute and convalescent COVID-19 samples. PBMCs, B-cell-depleted T cells, or T cells provided the cDNA or gDNA that made up the material.

CDR1 is LNHDA and CDR2 is SQIVND in the germline V gene (reference sequence). The ends were cut back, 6 bases at V and 1 base at J, with 12 bases in the middle. The CDR3 has 14 amino acids. Original handling: Amplification of reference gene primers was used by the study to estimate nucleated cell counts. Here immunoSEQ multiplex PCR was the method, and the copy in TCRdb shows in-frame clones only, minus some. That table furnishes V, J and clone size, whereas the DNA furnished D and trimming. The sample includes about 180,000 clones, roughly nine tenths of them seen just once. This clonotype was obtained from a man in his 70s with active or convalescent COVID-19. This chain connects TRBV19 to TRBJ1-2; TRBD1 is a possible D gene (5 bases). Material: peripheral blood. CDR3 protein: CASRLGGDNYGYTF. The CDR3 bases are TGTGCCAGTAGACTGGGGGGAGATAACTATGGCTACACCTTC.